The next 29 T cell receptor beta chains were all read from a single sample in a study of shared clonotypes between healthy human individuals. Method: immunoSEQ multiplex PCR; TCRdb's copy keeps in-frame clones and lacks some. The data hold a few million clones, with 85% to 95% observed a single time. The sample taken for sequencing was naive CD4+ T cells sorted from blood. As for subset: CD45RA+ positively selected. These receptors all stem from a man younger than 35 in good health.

CDR3 amino acids: CASTRQGTSSYNSPLHF. The CDR3 region has the DNA TGTGCCAGCACCCGACAGGGTACGAGCTCCTATAATTCACCCCTCCACTTT. The chain employs TRBV5-5 and TRBJ1-6; 7 bases fit TRBD1. With V trimmed by 6 bases and J by 0 bases, 9 bases remained unmatched. Germline V lookup: CDR1 SGHKS, CDR2 YYEKEE (reference sequence). CDR3 length: 17 amino acids.

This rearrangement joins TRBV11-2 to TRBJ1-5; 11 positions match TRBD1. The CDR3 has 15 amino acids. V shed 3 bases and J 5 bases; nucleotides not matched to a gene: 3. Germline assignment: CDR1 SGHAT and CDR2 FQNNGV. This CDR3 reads CASSLGQGVYQPQHF. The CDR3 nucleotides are TGTGCCAGCAGCTTGGGACAGGGGGTTTATCAGCCCCAGCATTTT.

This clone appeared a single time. The CDR3 DNA is TGCAGCGTTGGAGGCCAGTTACAAGAGACCCAGTACTTC. Residues: CSVGGQLQETQYF. The V gene is TRBV29-1, the J gene TRBJ2-5; D gene unclear. The CDR3 length is 13 residues. Germline-derived CDR1 and CDR2 are SQVTM and ANQGSEA. Trimming cost V 4 bases and J 2 bases, with 11 bases left between them.

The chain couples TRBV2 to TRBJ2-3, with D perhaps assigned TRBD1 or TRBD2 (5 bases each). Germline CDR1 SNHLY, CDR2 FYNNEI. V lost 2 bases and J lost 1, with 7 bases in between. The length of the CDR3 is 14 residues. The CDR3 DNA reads TGTGCCAGCAGTGAAAGGGGAGGCACAGATACGCAGTATTTT. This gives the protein CASSERGGTDTQYF.

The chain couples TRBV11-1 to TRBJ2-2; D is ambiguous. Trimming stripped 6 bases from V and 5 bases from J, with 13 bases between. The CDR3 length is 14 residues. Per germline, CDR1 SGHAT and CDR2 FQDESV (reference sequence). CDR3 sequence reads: CASRPRQMTGELFF. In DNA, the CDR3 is TGTGCCAGCAGGCCCAGGCAGATGACCGGGGAGCTGTTTTTT.

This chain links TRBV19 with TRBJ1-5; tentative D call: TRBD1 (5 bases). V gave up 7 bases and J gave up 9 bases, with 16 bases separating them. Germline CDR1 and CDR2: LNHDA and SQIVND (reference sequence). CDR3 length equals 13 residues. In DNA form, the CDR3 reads TGTGCCAGTACTCCGCAGGGAGACGGGCCCCAGCATTTT. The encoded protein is CASTPQGDGPQHF.

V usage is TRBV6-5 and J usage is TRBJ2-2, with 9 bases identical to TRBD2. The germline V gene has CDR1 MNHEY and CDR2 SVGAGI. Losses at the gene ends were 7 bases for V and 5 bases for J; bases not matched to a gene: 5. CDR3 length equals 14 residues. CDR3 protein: CASTPLAGTGELFF. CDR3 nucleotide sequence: TGTGCCAGCACCCCCCTAGCGGGGACCGGGGAGCTGTTTTTT.

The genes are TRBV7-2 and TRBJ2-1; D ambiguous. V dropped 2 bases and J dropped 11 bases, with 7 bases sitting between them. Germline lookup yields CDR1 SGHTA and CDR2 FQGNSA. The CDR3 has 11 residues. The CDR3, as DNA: TGTGCCAGCAGCTTACAGCTAAAGCAGTTCTTC. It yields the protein CASSLQLKQFF.

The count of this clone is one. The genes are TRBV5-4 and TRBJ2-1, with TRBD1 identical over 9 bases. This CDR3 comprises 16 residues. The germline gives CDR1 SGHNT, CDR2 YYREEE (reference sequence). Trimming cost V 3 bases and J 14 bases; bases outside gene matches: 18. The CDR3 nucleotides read TGTGCCAGCAGCTCTTCTCCCGGGACAGGGTTCAGTGTTAAGTTCTTC. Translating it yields CASSSSPGTGFSVKFF.

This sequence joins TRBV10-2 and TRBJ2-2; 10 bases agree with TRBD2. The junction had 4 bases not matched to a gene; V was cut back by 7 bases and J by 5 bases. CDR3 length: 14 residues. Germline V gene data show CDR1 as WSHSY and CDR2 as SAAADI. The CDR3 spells CASTKTSGTGELFF. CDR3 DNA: TGCGCCAGCACCAAGACTAGCGGGACCGGGGAGCTGTTTTTT.

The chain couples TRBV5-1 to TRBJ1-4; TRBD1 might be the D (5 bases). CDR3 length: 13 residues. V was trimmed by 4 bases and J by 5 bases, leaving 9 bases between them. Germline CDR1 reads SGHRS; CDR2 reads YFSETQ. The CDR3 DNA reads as TGCGCCAGCAGCCGAGGGGAAAATGAAAAACTGTTTTTT. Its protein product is CASSRGENEKLFF.

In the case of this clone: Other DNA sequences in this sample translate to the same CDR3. CDR3 nucleotide sequence: TGTGCCAGCAGCTTGGACGGGACTAGCTACGAGCAGTACTTC. As protein: CASSLDGTSYEQYF. V gene TRBV5-4 combines with J gene TRBJ2-7; 8 bases align to TRBD2. The germline gives CDR1 SGHNT, CDR2 YYREEE (reference sequence). V was clipped by 0 bases and J by 3 bases; unmatched bases: 2. The CDR3 consists of 14 residues.

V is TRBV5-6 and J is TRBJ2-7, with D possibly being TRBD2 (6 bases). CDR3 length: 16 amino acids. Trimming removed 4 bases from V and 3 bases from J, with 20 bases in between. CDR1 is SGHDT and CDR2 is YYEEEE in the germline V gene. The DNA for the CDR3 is TGTGCCAGCAGCATTAGGGGACTTCCCCCTGACTACGAGCAGTACTTC. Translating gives CASSIRGLPPDYEQYF.

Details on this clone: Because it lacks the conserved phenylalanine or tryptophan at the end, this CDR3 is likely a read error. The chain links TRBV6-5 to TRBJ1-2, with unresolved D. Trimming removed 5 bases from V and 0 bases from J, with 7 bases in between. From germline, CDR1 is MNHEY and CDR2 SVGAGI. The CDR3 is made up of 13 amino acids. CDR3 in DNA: TGTGCCAGCAGTAGAGCAACTAACTATGGCTACACCTGC. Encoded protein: CASSRATNYGYTC.

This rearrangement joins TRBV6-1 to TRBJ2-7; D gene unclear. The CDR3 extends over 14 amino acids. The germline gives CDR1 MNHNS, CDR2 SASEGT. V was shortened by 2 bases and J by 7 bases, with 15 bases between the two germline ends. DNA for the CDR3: TGTGCCAGCAGTGAAAATCCCAATCTGGGGGAGCAGTACTTC. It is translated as CASSENPNLGEQYF.

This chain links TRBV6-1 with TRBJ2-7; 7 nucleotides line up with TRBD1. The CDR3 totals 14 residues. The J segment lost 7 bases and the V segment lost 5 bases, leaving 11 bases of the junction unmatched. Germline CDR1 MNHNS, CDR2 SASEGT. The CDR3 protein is CASSPGQPRQEQYF. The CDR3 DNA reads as TGTGCCAGCAGTCCGGGACAGCCCCGCCAAGAGCAGTACTTC.

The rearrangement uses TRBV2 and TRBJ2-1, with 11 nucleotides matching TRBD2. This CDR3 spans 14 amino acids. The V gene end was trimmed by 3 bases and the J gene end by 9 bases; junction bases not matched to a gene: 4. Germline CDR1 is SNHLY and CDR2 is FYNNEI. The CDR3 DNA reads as TGTGCCAGCAGTGAGGTACTAGCGGGAGCTGAGCAGTTCTTC. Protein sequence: CASSEVLAGAEQFF.

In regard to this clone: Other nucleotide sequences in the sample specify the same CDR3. CDR3 amino acids: CASSVGTGPYNEQFF. Here the CDR3 DNA reads TGCGCCAGCAGCGTCGGGACAGGGCCCTACAATGAGCAGTTCTTC. This sequence joins TRBV5-1 and TRBJ2-1; 9 bases map to TRBD1. The trim removed 4 bases at V and 2 bases at J, leaving 4 bases unmatched. This CDR3 region has 15 residues. Germline CDR1 reads SGHRS; CDR2 reads YFSETQ.

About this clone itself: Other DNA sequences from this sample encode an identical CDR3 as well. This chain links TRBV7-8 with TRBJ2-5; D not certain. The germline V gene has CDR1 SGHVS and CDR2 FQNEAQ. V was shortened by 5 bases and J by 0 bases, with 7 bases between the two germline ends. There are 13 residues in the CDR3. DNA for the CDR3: TGTGCCAGCAGCCGCGGAAACCAAGAGACCCAGTACTTC. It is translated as CASSRGNQETQYF.

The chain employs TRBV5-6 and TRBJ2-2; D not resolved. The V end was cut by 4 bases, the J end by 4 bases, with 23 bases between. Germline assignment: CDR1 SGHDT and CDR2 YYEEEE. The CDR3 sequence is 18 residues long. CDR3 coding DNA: TGTGCCAGCAGCCCGTCGGCCCCGGACCCATGGGGCACCGGGGAGCTGTTTTTT. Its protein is CASSPSAPDPWGTGELFF.

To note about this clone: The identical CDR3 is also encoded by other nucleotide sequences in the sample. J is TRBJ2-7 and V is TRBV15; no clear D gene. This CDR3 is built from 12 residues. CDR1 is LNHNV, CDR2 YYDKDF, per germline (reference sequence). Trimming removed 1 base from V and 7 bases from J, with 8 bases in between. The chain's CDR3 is CATSRGPGEQYF. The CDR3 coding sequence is TGTGCCACCAGCAGAGGTCCTGGGGAGCAGTACTTC.

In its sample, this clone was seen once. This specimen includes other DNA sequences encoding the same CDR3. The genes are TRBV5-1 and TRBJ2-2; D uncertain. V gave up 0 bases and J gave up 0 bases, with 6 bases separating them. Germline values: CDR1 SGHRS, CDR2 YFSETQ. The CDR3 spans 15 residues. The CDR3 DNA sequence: TGCGCCAGCAGCTTGGACACTGCGAACACCGGGGAGCTGTTTTTT. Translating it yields CASSLDTANTGELFF. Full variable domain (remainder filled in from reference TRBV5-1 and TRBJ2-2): KAGVTQTPRYLIKTRGQQVTLSCSPISGHRSVSWYQQTPGQGLQFLFEYFSETQRNKGNFPGRFSGRQFSNSRSEMNVSTLELGDSALYLCASSLDTANTGELFFGEGSRLTVL.

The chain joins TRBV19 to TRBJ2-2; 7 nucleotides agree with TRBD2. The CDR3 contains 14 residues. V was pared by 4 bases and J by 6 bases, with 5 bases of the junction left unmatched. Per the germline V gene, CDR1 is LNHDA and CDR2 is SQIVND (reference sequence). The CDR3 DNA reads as TGTGCCAGTAGTAGGGAGGGTTTTTCCGGGGAGCTGTTTTTT. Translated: CASSREGFSGELFF.

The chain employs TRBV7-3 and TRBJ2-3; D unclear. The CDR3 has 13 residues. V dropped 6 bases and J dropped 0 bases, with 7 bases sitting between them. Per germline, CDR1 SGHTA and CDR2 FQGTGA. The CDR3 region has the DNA TGTGCCAGCAGGCCCGGTAGCACAGATACGCAGTATTTT. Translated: CASRPGSTDTQYF.

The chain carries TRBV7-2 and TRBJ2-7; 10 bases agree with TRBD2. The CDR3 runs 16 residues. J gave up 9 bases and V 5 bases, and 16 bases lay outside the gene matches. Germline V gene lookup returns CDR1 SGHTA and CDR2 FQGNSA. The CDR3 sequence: CASSEALTSGMLVQYF. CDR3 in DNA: TGTGCCAGCAGCGAAGCCCTCACTAGCGGGATGTTAGTGCAGTACTTC.

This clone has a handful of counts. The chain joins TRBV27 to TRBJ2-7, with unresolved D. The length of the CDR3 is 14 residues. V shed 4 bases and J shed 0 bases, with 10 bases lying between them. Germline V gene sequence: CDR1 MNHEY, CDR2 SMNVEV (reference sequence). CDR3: CASSSWTASYEQYF. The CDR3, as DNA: TGTGCCAGCAGTTCCTGGACGGCCTCCTACGAGCAGTACTTC.

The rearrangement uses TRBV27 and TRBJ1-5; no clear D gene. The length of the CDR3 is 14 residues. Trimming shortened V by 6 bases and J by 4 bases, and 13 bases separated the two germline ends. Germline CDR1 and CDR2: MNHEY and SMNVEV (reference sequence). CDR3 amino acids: CASSLGSKNQPQHF. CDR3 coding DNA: TGTGCCAGCAGCCTTGGCTCTAAAAATCAGCCCCAGCATTTT.

In nucleotides, the CDR3 is TGTGCCAGCTCCGGACGGGGTACAGGTTCCACAGATACGCAGTATTTT. This gives the protein CASSGRGTGSTDTQYF. The chain uses TRBV18 and TRBJ2-3, with D possibly being TRBD1 or TRBD2 (5 bases each). The CDR3 has 16 residues. Germline V lookup: CDR1 KGHSH, CDR2 LQKENI. The ends were cut back, 6 bases at V and 2 bases at J, with 18 bases in the middle.

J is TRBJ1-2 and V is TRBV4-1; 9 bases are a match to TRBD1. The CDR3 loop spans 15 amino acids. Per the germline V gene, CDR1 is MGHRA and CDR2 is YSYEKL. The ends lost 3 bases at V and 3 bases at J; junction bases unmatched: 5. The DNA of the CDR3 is TGCGCCAGCAGCCATACCGGGACAGGGTACTATGGCTACACCTTC. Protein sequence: CASSHTGTGYYGYTF.